This T cell receptor beta chain appears in the sequencing data of a study of beta chain features in type 1 diabetes. Sequencing targeted expressed TCRB transcripts, as all isolated RNA had been reverse transcribed. TCRdb keeps only in-frame clones here, not all; method: immunoSEQ multiplex PCR. The sample shows 250,000 to 350,000 clones, more than 9.5% of them seen only once. Purities over 98% were achieved in all sorted populations. At least ten counts were recorded for this clone. CDR3 length equals 16 residues. Germline CDR1 SEHNR, CDR2 FQNEAQ (reference sequence). Trimming at V came to 4 bases and at J to 6 bases, leaving 10 bases not matched to a gene.

The TCR originated in a woman aged 25-40 years in good health. The chain uses TRBV7-9 and TRBJ1-5, with 9 bases matching TRBD1. Input material: naive CD4+ T cells from blood. CDR3 protein: CASSSVPGQGPQPQHF. CDR3 sequence (DNA): TGTGCCAGCAGCTCAGTCCCGGGACAGGGTCCTCAGCCCCAGCATTTT. Variable domain in full (rest from reference TRBV7-9 and TRBJ1-5): DTGVSQNPRHKITKRGQNVTFRCDPISEHNRLYWYRQTLGQGPEFLTYFQNEAQLEKSRLLSDRFSAERPKGSFSTLEIQRTEQGDSAMYLCASSSVPGQGPQPQHFGDGTRLSIL.